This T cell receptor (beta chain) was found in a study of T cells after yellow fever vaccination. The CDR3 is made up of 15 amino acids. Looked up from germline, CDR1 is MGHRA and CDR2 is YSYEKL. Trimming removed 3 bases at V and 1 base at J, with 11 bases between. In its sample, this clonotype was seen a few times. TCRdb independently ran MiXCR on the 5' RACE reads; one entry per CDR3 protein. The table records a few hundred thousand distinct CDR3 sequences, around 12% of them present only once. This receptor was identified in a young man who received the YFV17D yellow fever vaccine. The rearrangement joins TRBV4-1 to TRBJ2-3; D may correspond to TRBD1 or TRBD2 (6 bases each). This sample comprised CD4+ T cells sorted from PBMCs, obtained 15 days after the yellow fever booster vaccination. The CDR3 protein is CASSHLGGGTDTQYF. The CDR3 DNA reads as TGCGCCAGCAGCCACTTGGGGGGCGGCACAGATACGCAGTATTTT.